The clone carrying this T cell receptor beta chain was detected ten times or more. Trimming pared 6 bases from V and 3 bases from J, leaving 12 bases between. Germline V gene data show CDR1 as DFQATT and CDR2 as SNEGSKA (reference sequence). This CDR3 comprises 13 residues. The data were taken from a study of human T cells and chemical hapten exposure. MiXCR, applied by TCRdb to the RACE reads, yields one record per CDR3 protein. Of approximately 50,000 distinct CDR3 sequences in the sample, roughly a tenth were seen once. Described time point: pre-sensitization, week 0. The treatment is: therapeutic diphenylcyclopropenone sensitization with weekly scalp DPC. Total RNA was extracted from unfractionated whole blood.

The rearrangement joins TRBV20-1 to TRBJ2-4, with TRBD1 as a possible D gene (6 bases). The source material was whole blood, sampled in connection with sensitization to the hapten diphenylcyclopropenone (DPC). This clonotype was sampled from a woman younger than 45 with alopecia areata. Some clones in this sample may be carry-over from other donors' samples. The CDR3 DNA is TGCAGTGCCGAGGAACAGGGCAAAAACATTCAGTACTTC. It is translated as CSAEEQGKNIQYF.